One sample yielded the 15 T cell receptor beta chains listed below, sequenced in a study of post-analysis software for immune sequencing data. These TCRs' antigens remain unknown. General study points: In patients, about 5 TRBV segments were more frequent than in controls, with TRBV5-6, TRBV5-1 and TRBV20-1 among them.

Included in the TCR beta cDNA libraries were unique molecular identifiers. TCRdb reprocessed the PCR reads with MiXCR, giving one entry per CDR3 protein. The sample has 750,000 to 950,000 distinct CDR3 sequences, approximately 53% seen once. The sequenced sample consisted of blood. Every receptor here comes from a girl aged 5 to 17 with multiple sclerosis.

This chain uses TRBV7-6 with TRBJ2-6; 10 bases are a match to TRBD1. The length of the CDR3 is 19 residues. Germline V gene lookup returns CDR1 SGHVS and CDR2 FNYEAQ. V was clipped by 4 bases and J by 1 base; unmatched bases: 10. The CDR3 DNA follows: TGTGCCAGCAGCTCGGACAGGGGGACTTTAGGGTCTGGGGCCAACGTCCTGACTTTC. Translating gives CASSSDRGTLGSGANVLTF.

This clonotype is a singleton in its sample. One end of the junction does not line up with germline, which may come from a read error. The rearrangement uses TRBV5-1 and TRBJ2-3, with D possibly matching TRBD2 (6 bases). CDR3 length: 16 amino acids. CDR1 is SGHRS and CDR2 is YFSETQ in the germline V gene. DNA for the CDR3: TGCGCCAGCAACTTGGACGGGACTTCCAACACAGATACGCAGTATTTT. Its protein product is CASNLDGTSNTDTQYF.

J is TRBJ1-2 and V is TRBV27, with TRBD1 matching 7 bases. Looked up from germline, CDR1 is MNHEY and CDR2 is SMNVEV (reference sequence). V shed 5 bases and J 8 bases; nucleotides not matched to a gene: 17. The CDR3 totals 16 residues. The CDR3 nucleotides read TGTGCCAGCAGTCGACAGGATTCAGGGGGGATATCGGGCTACACCTTC. Residues: CASSRQDSGGISGYTF.

This clonotype came up a few times. The V gene is TRBV6-5, the J gene TRBJ2-3; 10 bases are a match to TRBD2. The V segment lost 10 bases and the J segment 8 bases; nucleotides outside the gene matches: 18. Germline lookup yields CDR1 MNHEY and CDR2 SVGAGI. The CDR3 is 16 residues long. Here the CDR3 reads CATLKGASGSLGTQYF. DNA for the CDR3: TGTGCCACCTTAAAGGGGGCTAGCGGGAGTCTAGGTACGCAGTATTTT.

This clonotype appeared a few times. V is TRBV6-1 and J is TRBJ2-7; the D is unclear. The germline gives CDR1 MNHNS, CDR2 SASEGT. V lost 6 bases to trimming and J lost 0 bases, with 12 bases between them. This CDR3 comprises 14 residues. CDR3 region: CASRDQPTSYEQYF. The CDR3 region has the DNA TGTGCCAGCAGGGACCAACCCACCTCCTACGAGCAGTACTTC.

V usage is TRBV4-1 and J usage is TRBJ2-5, with TRBD2 identical over 12 bases. The J call may be wrong; the DNA end is better matched by TRBJ2-7. This CDR3 region has 19 residues. From germline, CDR1 is MGHRA and CDR2 YSYEKL. CDR3 region: CASSQDRGTSGFSSYEQYF. CDR3 coding DNA: TGCGCCAGCAGCCAAGACCGGGGGACTAGCGGGTTCAGCTCCTACGAGCAGTACTTC.

V gene TRBV3-1 combines with J gene TRBJ1-4; no reliable D call. CDR1 is LGHDT and CDR2 is YNNKEL in the germline V gene (reference sequence). V shed 0 bases and J shed 5 bases, with 7 bases lying between them. The CDR3 extends over 14 amino acids. This CDR3 is CASSQDVLNEKLFF. DNA for the CDR3: TGTGCCAGCAGCCAAGACGTACTGAATGAAAAACTGTTTTTT.

The rearrangement joins TRBV21-1 to TRBJ2-3; the D call TRBD1 from the table was never checked on the DNA. TRBV21-1 is shown as a pseudogene. CDR3 length: 16 residues. The DNA for the CDR3 is TGTGCCAGCAGCCCGAGGGGGCTGACAAGCACAGATACGCAGTATTTT. Amino acid sequence: CASSPRGLTSTDTQYF.

This clonotype is a singleton in its sample. The gene calls are TRBV3-1 and TRBJ2-1; 12 positions agree with TRBD1. Germline CDR1 reads LGHDT; CDR2 reads YNNKEL (reference sequence). The V and J ends lost 2 bases and 8 bases, in that order; junction bases with no gene match: 7. This CDR3 region has 16 residues. The CDR3, as DNA: TGTGCCAGCAGCCAAACACCGGGACAGGGGGCGGATGAGCAGTTCTTC. Translating gives CASSQTPGQGADEQFF.

A few counts support this clonotype. The rearrangement joins TRBV29-1 to TRBJ2-7; TRBD2 agrees at 14 bases. The V and J ends lost 5 bases and 5 bases, in that order; junction bases with no gene match: 14. This CDR3 comprises 17 residues. Germline V CDR1 and CDR2: SQVTM, ANQGSEA. CDR3 nucleotides: TGCAGCGTTAGTCCCATTCCCGGGACTAGCGGGAGCAACGAGCAGTACTTC. It translates to CSVSPIPGTSGSNEQYF.

This clonotype was found a few times. V gene TRBV12-3 or TRBV12-4 combines with J gene TRBJ2-3, with D hard to call. V lost 3 bases to trimming and J lost 5 bases, with 9 bases between them. The CDR3 consists of 13 residues. This CDR3 is CASSLSWEDTQYF. The CDR3 nucleotides are TGTGCCAGCAGTTTGAGTTGGGAAGATACGCAGTATTTT.

V usage is TRBV7-9 and J usage is TRBJ2-4; 8 positions agree with TRBD1. The DNA matches TRBJ2-7 better at its end, which makes the J call doubtful. Germline V lookup: CDR1 SEHNR, CDR2 FQNEAQ (reference sequence). The CDR3 sequence is 14 residues long. This CDR3 reads CASRRSDREYEQYF. CDR3 nucleotide sequence: TGTGCCAGCCGGCGATCGGACAGGGAATACGAGCAGTACTTC.

The chain employs TRBV20-1 and TRBJ2-5, with a weak D call TRBD2 (6 bases). The DNA end is more similar to TRBJ2-7, so the J call may be wrong. This CDR3 is 11 amino acids long. Germline assignment: CDR1 DFQATT and CDR2 SNEGSKA (reference sequence). CDR3 in DNA: TGCAGTGCTTGGCGGGATGCCGAGCAGTACTTC. Its translation: CSAWRDAEQYF.

DNA of the CDR3: TGCGCCAGCAGTGTAACTAGCGCCTACGAGCAGTACTTC. It is translated as CASSVTSAYEQYF. This chain links TRBV10-2 with TRBJ2-4, with TRBD2 identical over 7 bases. The end of the DNA aligns better with TRBJ2-7, so the J call may be wrong. Germline CDR1 reads WSHSY; CDR2 reads SAAADI. This CDR3 comprises 13 residues.

The V call is TRBV3-1, the J call TRBJ1-2; D is unclear. Per germline, CDR1 LGHDT and CDR2 YNNKEL (reference sequence). CDR3 size: 12 residues. This CDR3 reads CSISGSTYGYTF. DNA of the CDR3: TGTTCCATCTCGGGAAGTACCTATGGCTACACCTTC.